Below, 19 T cell receptor beta chains from the same sample are listed, as sequenced in a study of shared clonotypes between healthy human individuals. Naive CD8 cells, CD45RO-negative and positively selected for CCR7, excluded terminally differentiated effector memory CD45RA+ cells. Clones were read by immunoSEQ multiplex PCR, and TCRdb kept only the in-frame ones, dropping some. The sample holds some 2.1 million clones, over 85% seen once. The sample comprised naive CD8+ T cells sorted from blood. These receptors were collected from a man younger than 35 in good health.

The chain is built from TRBV7-9 and TRBJ1-1; D ambiguous. Germline CDR1 and CDR2: SEHNR and FQNEAQ (reference sequence). V dropped 0 bases and J dropped 4 bases, with 6 bases sitting between them. This CDR3 spans 13 amino acids. This chain's CDR3 is CASSLAVFTEAFF. The CDR3 bases are TGTGCCAGCAGCTTAGCTGTGTTCACTGAAGCTTTCTTT. The variable domain in full, completed from reference TRBV7-9 and TRBJ1-1, reads DTGVSQNPRHKITKRGQNVTFRCDPISEHNRLYWYRQTLGQGPEFLTYFQNEAQLEKSRLLSDRFSAERPKGSFSTLEIQRTEQGDSAMYLCASSLAVFTEAFFGQGTRLTVV.

For the CDR3, the DNA is TGTGCCAGCAGTTGGGGGGAAGGTTCAGCAAATGGCTACACCTTC. It translates to CASSWGEGSANGYTF. The J gene is TRBJ1-2, the V gene TRBV7-6; possible D gene TRBD1, 5 bases. The V end lost 6 bases, the J end lost 6 bases, and 20 bases lay between the germline ends. Germline CDR1 is SGHVS and CDR2 is FNYEAQ. The CDR3 sequence is 15 residues long.

The chain links TRBV7-9 to TRBJ2-3; D might be TRBD2 (5 bases). The CDR3 runs 15 residues. The V gene lost 5 bases and the J gene lost 6 bases, with 18 bases spanning the gap. From germline, CDR1 is SEHNR and CDR2 FQNEAQ (reference sequence). The CDR3 bases are TGTGCCAGCAGCCCAGCCCTTAGCGATCTGGATACGCAGTATTTT. It yields the protein CASSPALSDLDTQYF.

Turning to this clone: In the same sample, other DNA sequences code for this CDR3. The gene calls are TRBV6-5 and TRBJ2-1, with a weak D call TRBD1 (7 bases). V was pared by 8 bases and J by 4 bases, with 12 bases between. The CDR3 runs 13 residues. Germline V gives CDR1 MNHEY, CDR2 SVGAGI. CDR3 sequence reads: CASRRDSYNEQFF. Written as DNA, the CDR3 is TGTGCCAGCCGGAGGGACAGTTACAATGAGCAGTTCTTC.

The V gene is TRBV28, the J gene TRBJ2-1; 7 bases are a match to TRBD2. Germline V CDR1 and CDR2: MDHEN, SYDVKM. The trim removed 10 bases at V and 0 bases at J, leaving 6 bases unmatched. The CDR3 has 14 residues. The CDR3 region is CATQAGSSYNEQFF. CDR3 nucleotides: TGTGCCACCCAAGCGGGGAGCTCCTACAATGAGCAGTTCTTC. Looking up the rest from reference TRBV28 and TRBJ2-1 gives the full variable domain: DVKVTQSSRYLVKRTGEKVFLECVQDMDHENMFWYRQDPGLGLRLIYFSYDVKMKEKGDIPEGYSVSREKKERFSLILESASTNQTSMYLCATQAGSSYNEQFFGPGTRLTVL.

This clone appeared a few times. The gene calls are TRBV9 and TRBJ2-2; D unclear. The CDR3 covers 14 residues. Germline V gives CDR1 SGDLS, CDR2 YYNGEE. V dropped 3 bases and J dropped 0 bases, with 6 bases sitting between them. The CDR3 nucleotides are TGTGCCAGCAGCGGGCAGACGAACACCGGGGAGCTGTTTTTT. Its protein is CASSGQTNTGELFF.

The V gene is TRBV4-1, the J gene TRBJ2-3; 9 positions match TRBD2. V lost 6 bases and J lost 5; bases outside the gene matches: 9. Germline CDR1 is MGHRA and CDR2 is YSYEKL. The CDR3 runs to 15 residues. For the CDR3, the DNA is TGCGCCAGCAGGACCCTAGCGGGACCCGGAGATACGCAGTATTTT. It specifies CASRTLAGPGDTQYF.

The gene calls are TRBV25-1 and TRBJ1-2; D remains unclear. The CDR3 has 14 amino acids. Germline loops: CDR1 MGHDK, CDR2 SYGVNS. V was trimmed by 5 bases and J by 5 bases, leaving 15 bases between them. CDR3 DNA sequence: TGTGCCAGCAGTATTTCGGTCGGTACTTATGGCTACACCTTC. Protein product: CASSISVGTYGYTF.

V usage is TRBV27 and J usage is TRBJ2-2; D ambiguous. The CDR3 has 15 amino acids. Germline values: CDR1 MNHEY, CDR2 SMNVEV (reference sequence). The ends were cut back, 6 bases at V and 4 bases at J, with 15 bases in the middle. As DNA, the CDR3 is TGTGCCAGCAGATCCCATTACCCCTCCACCGGGGAGCTGTTTTTT. It yields the protein CASRSHYPSTGELFF.

This chain connects TRBV14 to TRBJ1-1; TRBD1 might be the D (5 bases). Germline values: CDR1 SGHDN, CDR2 FVKESK. The CDR3 spans 16 residues. Between the trimmed V and J ends, which lost 3 bases and 4 bases, there was a span of 18 bases. This CDR3 is CASSHAIGTASTEAFF. CDR3 DNA sequence: TGTGCCAGCAGCCACGCCATCGGGACGGCCAGCACTGAAGCTTTCTTT.

The J gene is TRBJ2-2, the V gene TRBV28; D is uncertain. V gave up 5 bases and J gave up 5 bases, with 12 bases separating them. Germline-derived CDR1 and CDR2 are MDHEN and SYDVKM. The CDR3 has 14 amino acids. The CDR3 DNA is TGTGCCAGCAGTCTCCTCATGGGTACCGGGGAGCTGTTTTTT. It is translated as CASSLLMGTGELFF.

The V and J genes are TRBV2 and TRBJ2-1, with 12 bases that match TRBD2. Germline V gives CDR1 SNHLY, CDR2 FYNNEI. Trimming cost V 6 bases and J 8 bases; bases outside gene matches: 8. The CDR3 spans 15 residues. CDR3 loop: CASRGGTSGSDEQFF. The CDR3 DNA follows: TGTGCCAGCAGGGGCGGGACTAGCGGGTCGGATGAGCAGTTCTTC.

In DNA, the CDR3 is TGTGCCAGCAGTTACCCGACAGGAGGGTGGGAGCAGTACTTC. It translates to CASSYPTGGWEQYF. The chain links TRBV6-6 to TRBJ2-7; D tentatively fits TRBD1 or TRBD2 (6 bases each). Trimming took 2 bases from V and 7 from J, leaving 15 bases between them. The CDR3 sequence is 14 residues long. Germline values: CDR1 MNHNY, CDR2 SVGAGI (reference sequence).

The V gene is TRBV13, the J gene TRBJ1-2; weak D call: TRBD1 (5 bases). From germline, CDR1 is PRHDT and CDR2 FYEKMQ (reference sequence). V lost 2 bases, J lost 5 bases, and 15 bases lay in between. CDR3 size: 15 residues. CDR3 in DNA: TGTGCCAGCAGCTTAATAGCGGGGCGCGGGTATGGCTACACCTTC. Encoded protein: CASSLIAGRGYGYTF.

For this clone: Other nucleotide sequences in the sample specify the same CDR3. The chain joins TRBV4-3 to TRBJ2-3; D remains unclear. Germline CDR1 LGHNA, CDR2 YSLEER. V shed 1 base and J shed 1 base, with 9 bases lying between them. CDR3 length: 15 residues. CDR3 sequence: CASSQGPGGTDTQYF. In DNA form, the CDR3 reads TGCGCCAGCAGCCAAGGGCCCGGCGGCACAGATACGCAGTATTTT.

This chain links TRBV29-1 with TRBJ2-7; 11 bases are a match to TRBD2. Germline V lookup: CDR1 SQVTM, CDR2 ANQGSEA. With 3 bases clipped from V and 5 bases from J, the junction kept 9 bases outside the gene matches. The CDR3 is made up of 15 amino acids. CDR3 bases: TGCAGCGTTGAGATAGCGGGAGGGCCGGCTAACGAGCAGTACTTC. This encodes CSVEIAGGPANEQYF.

The chain has TRBV5-1 and TRBJ1-4, with D possibly being TRBD1 (6 bases). The CDR3 spans 16 residues. Trimming removed 4 bases at V and 8 bases at J, with 21 bases between. Germline V gene sequence: CDR1 SGHRS, CDR2 YFSETQ. In nucleotides, the CDR3 is TGCGCCAGCAGCCCCCATCATGAAGGGGGGTGGGAAAAACTGTTTTTT. Translated, it gives CASSPHHEGGWEKLFF. Full variable domain (remainder filled in from reference TRBV5-1 and TRBJ1-4): KAGVTQTPRYLIKTRGQQVTLSCSPISGHRSVSWYQQTPGQGLQFLFEYFSETQRNKGNFPGRFSGRQFSNSRSEMNVSTLELGDSALYLCASSPHHEGGWEKLFFGSGTQLSVL.

The chain has TRBV18 and TRBJ2-5; the D is unclear. With 3 bases removed from V and 2 bases from J, the gap between germline ends came to 13 bases. CDR1 is KGHSH and CDR2 is LQKENI in the germline V gene. The CDR3 runs 15 residues. CDR3 nucleotides: TGTGCCAGCTCACCCGCGTTAAAGGCACAAGAGACCCAGTACTTC. It codes for CASSPALKAQETQYF.

This clone showed up just once. The same CDR3 arises from other DNA sequences in this sample as well. V is TRBV6-5 and J is TRBJ2-5, with D possibly TRBD1 on 6 matching bases. Germline V CDR1 and CDR2: MNHEY, SVGAGI. V was clipped by 4 bases and J by 1 base, with 7 bases between them. The CDR3 has 13 amino acids. The chain's CDR3 is CASSSDSQETQYF. The CDR3 DNA follows: TGTGCCAGCAGTTCGGACAGCCAAGAGACCCAGTACTTC.